This T cell receptor beta chain was profiled in a study of T-cell reconstitution after alpha-beta-depleted transplantation in children (dated by TCRdb to about 2016). Looking at the study overall: The study quantitatively tracked T-cell immune reconstitution after TCRalphabeta/CD19-depleted allogeneic hematopoietic cell transplantation in children using TCR repertoire profiling.

General study outcomes and caveats: In some patients, the high TCRbeta diversity seen at day 60 was put down to recipient T cells and intrathymic progenitors that had survived conditioning. The frequencies of hyperexpanded clones fell over the following months, and after one year, T-cell counts and TCRbeta diversity were mostly attributed to newly produced T cells. The apparently early alphabetaT-cell count recovery about two months after transplant was reportedly dependent on only several hundred rapidly expanded clones derived from non-depleted graft cells.

The CDR3 numbers 16 residues from cysteine through phenylalanine. Of all the DNA, just the CDR3 is kept, 48 bases in frame from base 1. From a lookup of the germline V gene, CDR1 and CDR2 are LGHNA and YNFKEQ. Relative to germline, V is 1 base shorter and J is 2 bases shorter, with 15 bases between their ends. Libraries were prepared through PCR. Sequenced on an Illumina HiSeq 2500. Molecular barcoding was employed in the preparation of TCR libraries, with unique molecular identifiers being used to normalize TCRbeta repertoire quantification. TCRdb reprocessing: public reads trimmed at Q25 with fastp, clones called with MiXCR, in-frame beta chains kept. Each entry merges the rows of one CDR3 protein and shows their most common DNA and genes. The sample data list around 64,000 distinct CDR3 sequences, and around 9.9% of these were observed just once. The ten biggest clones cover about 12% of the sample.

This clonotype appeared a few times. Its specific antigen is unknown. Per-base quality was not reported, and no clone a single base away is much larger than it. What the treatment or condition label conveys for this sample: allogeneic hematopoietic cell transplantation with graft depleted of TCRalphabeta T cells and CD19 B cells. The children who served as transplant recipients had been given grafts of TCRalphabeta/CD19-depleted allogeneic hematopoietic cells. The sequence joins TRBV4-2 to TRBJ2-7, with a weak D call of TRBD2 (5 bases match). The sequence derives from a boy aged 5 to 17 with acute myeloid leukemia, due to receive a stem cell transplant. The sequences come from PBMCs, collected before TCRalphabeta/CD19-depleted stem cell transplant. The CDR3 protein sequence reads: CASSQVDPGIAYEQYF. The sequenced DNA: TGTGCCAGCAGCCAAGTTGACCCCGGGATCGCCTACGAGCAGTACTTC.